This passage covers 16 T cell receptor beta chains from one sample sequenced in a study of blood T cell repertoires in COVID-19. Assay used: immunoSEQ multiplex PCR; TCRdb lists only in-frame clones, some missing. The sample records 39,000 or so clones, 65% to 85% being singletons. The sequenced material came from peripheral blood. The origin of the receptors is a man aged 40-50 years with active or convalescent COVID-19.

J is TRBJ1-5 and V is TRBV27, with 7 positions matching TRBD1. This CDR3 spans 15 amino acids. The ends lost 5 bases at V and 3 bases at J; junction bases unmatched: 7. Germline CDR1 reads MNHEY; CDR2 reads SMNVEV (reference sequence). The CDR3 protein is CASSQGTALNQPQHF. In DNA form, the CDR3 reads TGTGCCAGCAGTCAGGGGACAGCGCTCAATCAGCCCCAGCATTTT.

This chain connects TRBV7-6 to TRBJ2-7; 11 bases map to TRBD1. V was clipped by 5 bases and J by 0 bases; unmatched bases: 6. This CDR3 spans 16 amino acids. Germline V gene lookup returns CDR1 SGHVS and CDR2 FNYEAQ. DNA for the CDR3: TGTGCCAGCAGCGCAGCCGGGACAGGGGGCTCCTACGAGCAGTACTTC. This encodes CASSAAGTGGSYEQYF.

J is TRBJ1-5 and V is TRBV19, with TRBD1 as a possible D gene (6 bases). The CDR3 is 17 amino acids. From germline, CDR1 is LNHDA and CDR2 SQIVND (reference sequence). Trimming left V 10 bases short and J 1 base short, with 23 bases between. CDR3: CATSTPPGTKSNQPQHF. The DNA of the CDR3 is TGTGCCACATCCACCCCCCCGGGGACAAAGAGCAATCAGCCCCAGCATTTT.

The V gene is TRBV9, the J gene TRBJ1-3, with D possibly TRBD1 on 5 matching bases. V lost 4 bases, J lost 0 bases, and 11 bases lay in between. The germline V gene encodes CDR1 SGDLS and CDR2 YYNGEE. CDR3 length: 15 residues. Here the CDR3 reads CASSFDSISGNTIYF. The CDR3 DNA is TGTGCCAGCAGCTTTGACAGCATCTCTGGAAACACCATATATTTT.

The J gene is TRBJ1-2, the V gene TRBV30; TRBD1 matches 7 bases. From germline, CDR1 is GTSNPN and CDR2 SVGIG (reference sequence). The CDR3 totals 12 residues. V shed 6 bases and J 8 bases; nucleotides not matched to a gene: 9. The CDR3 here is CACSTRGEGYTF. The CDR3 DNA is TGTGCCTGTTCAACCAGGGGGGAAGGCTACACCTTC.

The CDR3 reads CASSDWEVNYGYTF. The CDR3 DNA follows: TGTGCCAGCAGTGACTGGGAGGTGAACTATGGCTACACCTTC. The chain carries TRBV2 and TRBJ1-2; no reliable D call. The CDR3 is 14 residues long. Between the trimmed V and J ends, which lost 3 bases and 2 bases, there was a span of 10 bases. Germline loops: CDR1 SNHLY, CDR2 FYNNEI. The entire variable domain, with the rest obtained from reference TRBV2 and TRBJ1-2, is as follows: EPEVTQTPSHQVTQMGQEVILRCVPISNHLYFYWYRQILGQKVEFLVSFYNNEISEKSEIFDDQFSVERPDGSNFTLKIRSTKLEDSAMYFCASSDWEVNYGYTFGSGTRLTVV.

This chain uses TRBV2 with TRBJ1-2; D remains ambiguous. Germline-derived CDR1 and CDR2 are SNHLY and FYNNEI. This CDR3 region has 14 residues. Trimming left V 7 bases short and J 7 bases short, with 19 bases between. The CDR3: CASTPLERQVGYTF. The CDR3 DNA follows: TGTGCCAGCACCCCCCTGGAGAGGCAAGTTGGCTACACCTTC.

This sequence joins TRBV6-2 or TRBV6-3 and TRBJ1-5; 7 bases are a match to TRBD1. CDR1 MNHEY and CDR2 SVGEGT come from the germline V gene. The CDR3 is 14 amino acids. The ends lost 4 bases at V and 4 bases at J; junction bases unmatched: 4. CDR3 loop: CASSWGRGNQPQHF. CDR3 coding DNA: TGTGCCAGCAGTTGGGGCAGGGGGAATCAGCCCCAGCATTTT.

J is TRBJ2-7 and V is TRBV5-1, with D perhaps TRBD1 (6 bases). Germline V gene data show CDR1 as SGHRS and CDR2 as YFSETQ. CDR3 size: 14 residues. V was clipped by 4 bases and J by 2 bases, with 13 bases between them. In nucleotides, the CDR3 is TGCGCCAGCAGCCCCCAGACAGGAACCTACGAGCAGTACTTC. Protein product: CASSPQTGTYEQYF.

The V gene is TRBV6-6, the J gene TRBJ2-2; D gene unclear. CDR3 length: 13 residues. V shed 8 bases and J shed 1 base, with 8 bases lying between them. Germline V gene lookup returns CDR1 MNHNY and CDR2 SVGAGI (reference sequence). CDR3: CASGVGNTGELFF. CDR3 coding DNA: TGTGCCAGCGGAGTTGGGAACACCGGGGAGCTGTTTTTT.

The rearrangement joins TRBV30 to TRBJ1-1; TRBD1 might be the D (5 bases). The CDR3 loop spans 13 amino acids. Looked up from germline, CDR1 is GTSNPN and CDR2 is SVGIG (reference sequence). V lost 1 base and J 2 bases, leaving 8 bases between the germline ends. For the CDR3, the DNA is TGTGCCTGGAGTGGACAGTTTAACACTGAAGCTTTCTTT. It is translated as CAWSGQFNTEAFF.

The rearrangement uses TRBV6-5 and TRBJ2-2; D gene ambiguous. Trimming left V 6 bases short and J 1 base short, with 9 bases between. Germline V gene sequence: CDR1 MNHEY, CDR2 SVGAGI. The CDR3 has 14 residues. In DNA, the CDR3 is TGTGCCAGCAGGGAGAACGTGAACACCGGGGAGCTGTTTTTT. Translation gives CASRENVNTGELFF.

This clone was detected only once. This chain uses TRBV7-2 with TRBJ2-1; D might be TRBD2 (6 bases). V gave up 5 bases and J gave up 2 bases, with 16 bases separating them. The germline CDR1 and CDR2 sequences are SGHTA and FQGNSA. The CDR3 has 16 amino acids. CDR3 loop: CASSPTGVDTYNEQFF. Here the CDR3 DNA reads TGTGCCAGCAGCCCCACGGGAGTTGACACCTACAATGAGCAGTTCTTC.

This sequence joins TRBV7-9 and TRBJ1-3; 7 bases are a match to TRBD1. The CDR3 covers 15 residues. The ends lost 1 base at V and 4 bases at J; junction bases unmatched: 4. Germline loops: CDR1 SEHNR, CDR2 FQNEAQ (reference sequence). The CDR3 loop reads CASSLVGDRGNTIYF. CDR3 bases: TGTGCCAGCAGCTTAGTTGGGGACAGAGGAAACACCATATATTTT. The entire variable domain, with the rest obtained from reference TRBV7-9 and TRBJ1-3, is as follows: DTGVSQNPRHKITKRGQNVTFRCDPISEHNRLYWYRQTLGQGPEFLTYFQNEAQLEKSRLLSDRFSAERPKGSFSTLEIQRTEQGDSAMYLCASSLVGDRGNTIYFGEGSWLTVV.

In its sample, this clone was seen a few times. This chain uses TRBV28 with TRBJ1-2, with D perhaps matching TRBD1 (6 bases). Germline CDR1 reads MDHEN; CDR2 reads SYDVKM. This CDR3 contains 14 residues. V gave up 4 bases and J gave up 3 bases, with 12 bases separating them. The CDR3 coding sequence is TGTGCCAGCAGTTCAGGGGTTCGCTACTATGGCTACACCTTC. Amino acid sequence: CASSSGVRYYGYTF.

The chain couples TRBV9 to TRBJ2-5; D is unresolved. Germline V gives CDR1 SGDLS, CDR2 YYNGEE. The V end lost 2 bases, the J end lost 2 bases, and 7 bases lay between the germline ends. CDR3 length: 13 residues. The CDR3 is CASSVSGQETQYF. CDR3 in DNA: TGTGCCAGCAGCGTTTCCGGGCAAGAGACCCAGTACTTC.